This is a list of T cell receptor beta chains from one sample in a study of T cell responses to AZD1222 COVID-19 vaccine. The repertoire was sequenced with immunoSEQ multiplex PCR; TCRdb's copy has only in-frame clones and lacks some. The sample includes fewer than 200,000 clones, around 88% of them seen just once. Sequencing was performed on peripheral blood, taken 28 days after the second AZD1222 dose. These receptors all stem from an adult who received the AZD1222 COVID-19 vaccine. The CDR3 runs from the conserved cysteine through the conserved F or W. A D gene is named only where the DNA matches it firmly. Clone size is stated in some rows and not others, as once, few, many or a class when expanded.

clone size | J gene | V gene | D gene | CDR3 protein | CDR3 DNA
NA | TRBJ2-3 | TRBV2 | NA | CASSEGTSRADTQYF | TGTGCCAGCAGTGAAGGTACTTCGAGGGCAGATACGCAGTATTTT
NA | TRBJ2-2 | TRBV7-8 | NA | CASSLRRINTGELFF | TGTGCCAGCAGCTTAAGGCGGATTAACACCGGGGAGCTGTTTTTT
once | TRBJ1-2 | TRBV9 | NA | CASSVVGMSGGYTF | TGTGCCAGCAGCGTAGTAGGTATGTCGGGCGGCTACACCTTC
NA | TRBJ1-6 | TRBV10-3 | TRBD1 | CAISDPGGINSPLHF | TGTGCCATCAGTGACCCAGGGGGAATCAATTCACCCCTCCACTTT
NA | TRBJ1-2 | TRBV4-1 | TRBD1 | CASSHGSLGRGRTNYGYTF | TGCGCCAGCAGCCATGGAAGCCTGGGCAGGGGGCGGACTAACTATGGCTACACCTTC
once | TRBJ2-2 | TRBV6-5 | NA | CASTGRQTNTGELFF | TGTGCCAGCACGGGGCGCCAGACGAACACCGGGGAGCTGTTTTTT
NA | TRBJ1-1 | TRBV11-3 | NA | CASSPTGNTEAFF | TGTGCCAGCAGCCCGACGGGTAACACTGAAGCTTTCTTT
NA | TRBJ2-1 | TRBV5-6 | TRBD1 | CASSLGTGTYNEQFF | TGTGCCAGCAGCCTTGGGACAGGGACTTACAATGAGCAGTTCTTC
NA | TRBJ2-1 | TRBV5-8 | TRBD1 | CASSGGTGGADEQFF | TGTGCCAGCAGCGGCGGGACAGGGGGCGCGGATGAGCAGTTCTTC
NA | TRBJ1-2 | TRBV7-8 | TRBD1 | CASSLEAAQGAYGYTF | TGTGCCAGCAGCTTAGAGGCAGCACAGGGGGCCTATGGCTACACCTTC
NA | TRBJ2-5 | TRBV11-2 | TRBD2 | CASRSGAGVSYQETQYF | TGTGCCAGCCGCTCCGGGGCGGGGGTTTCGTACCAAGAGACCCAGTACTTC
NA | TRBJ1-6 | TRBV5-4 | NA | CASSLRRYNSPLHF | TGTGCCAGCAGCTTGCGACGGTATAATTCACCCCTCCACTTT
NA | TRBJ2-1 | TRBV7-6 | TRBD2 | CASSPEISGGRNEQFF | TGTGCCAGCAGCCCAGAGATTAGCGGGGGCCGGAATGAGCAGTTCTTC
NA | TRBJ1-2 | TRBV6-2/TRBV6-3 | TRBD1 | CASSQQGAIDGYTF | TGTGCCAGCAGCCAACAGGGGGCCATCGATGGCTACACCTTC
NA | TRBJ1-1 | TRBV5-1 | NA | CASSLDAGANTEAFF | TGCGCCAGCAGCTTGGACGCAGGCGCCAACACTGAAGCTTTCTTT
NA | TRBJ1-1 | TRBV5-1 | NA | CASSTQPNTEAFF | TGCGCCAGCAGCACACAGCCGAACACTGAAGCTTTCTTT
NA | TRBJ2-3 | TRBV4-2 | NA | CASSQEGLLQRTSTDTQYF | TGTGCCAGCAGCCAAGAGGGACTTCTACAGCGAACTAGCACAGATACGCAGTATTTT
NA | TRBJ2-7 | TRBV5-1 | NA | CASAGEYEQYF | TGCGCCAGCGCAGGGGAATACGAGCAGTACTTC
NA | TRBJ2-3 | TRBV2 | NA | CASSEGRAGPADTQYF | TGTGCCAGCAGTGAGGGCCGAGCCGGTCCCGCAGATACGCAGTATTTT
NA | TRBJ2-5 | TRBV10-3 | TRBD1 | CAISESGDRGETQYF | TGTGCCATCAGTGAGTCGGGGGACAGGGGAGAGACCCAGTACTTC
NA | TRBJ2-7 | TRBV30 | NA | CAWAGASGYEQYF | TGTGCCTGGGCCGGGGCCTCCGGGTACGAGCAGTACTTC
NA | TRBJ1-1 | TRBV12-5 | TRBD1 | CASGSERGQGNTEAFF | TGTGCTAGTGGTTCGGAAAGGGGACAGGGGAACACTGAAGCTTTCTTT
NA | TRBJ2-1 | TRBV5-1 | TRBD1 | CASSLTGESYNEQFF | TGCGCCAGCAGCTTGACAGGGGAATCCTACAATGAGCAGTTCTTC
once | TRBJ1-2 | TRBV7-9 | NA | CASSRTDNYGYTF | TGTGCCAGCAGCCGAACGGATAACTATGGCTACACCTTC
NA | TRBJ2-3 | TRBV30 | TRBD1 | CAWSVTGPDTQYF | TGTGCCTGGAGTGTGACAGGGCCAGATACGCAGTATTTT
NA | TRBJ1-2 | TRBV4-3 | NA | CASSQRAPASGGSGYTF | TGCGCCAGCAGCCAACGCGCCCCTGCATCTGGTGGAAGTGGCTACACCTTC
NA | TRBJ1-5 | TRBV10-3 | TRBD1 | CAISSQGDQPQHF | TGTGCCATCAGCTCTCAGGGGGACCAGCCCCAGCATTTT
NA | TRBJ1-2 | TRBV5-4 | NA | CASSFSQSHGYTF | TGTGCCAGCAGCTTTTCACAGAGTCATGGCTACACCTTC
few | TRBJ1-2 | TRBV30 | TRBD1 | CAWSPRPGTGTVYGYTF | TGTGCCTGGAGTCCCCGCCCCGGGACAGGGACGGTCTATGGCTACACCTTC
NA | TRBJ1-6 | TRBV5-1 | TRBD1 | CASSREGQSYNSPLHF | TGCGCCAGCAGCAGGGAGGGACAGTCGTACAATTCACCCCTCCACTTT
NA | TRBJ1-5 | TRBV5-1 | TRBD1 | CASSSGTGEDQPQHF | TGCGCCAGCAGCTCGGGGACAGGGGAGGATCAGCCCCAGCATTTT